This is a list of T cell receptor beta chains from one sample in a study of vaccination and CD4 T cells after COVID-19. These receptors have no known antigen. TCRdb used MiXCR to reprocess the PCR reads, holding one entry per CDR3 protein. The sample holds some 19,000 distinct CDR3 sequences, approximately 59% seen once. The source material was CD4+ T cells from blood, cultured in vitro, sampled before SARS-CoV-2 vaccination. These receptors all come from a human donor who received a COVID-19 vaccine. CDR3s include the opening cysteine and the closing phenylalanine or tryptophan. D genes are given only for firm matches. Where a row states a size, it is once, few, many or the class of an expanded clone; other rows omit it.

V: TRBV19; D: .; size: few; J: TRBJ2-3; DNA: TGTGCCAGTAGTATCGGGGAGCGTACGCAGTATTTT; CDR3: CASSIGERTQYF
V: TRBV21-1; D: .; size: medium-sized; J: TRBJ2-2; DNA: TGTGCCAGCAGCAAATCAGGGCCTCGCGGGGGGGGAACCCTGGCCGGGGAGCTGTTTTTT; CDR3: CASSKSGPRGGGTLAGELFF
V: TRBV28; D: TRBD1; size: .; J: TRBJ1-4; DNA: TGTGCCAGCAGTCGACAGGGGGCCGCTAATGAAAAACTGTTTTTT; CDR3: CASSRQGAANEKLFF
V: TRBV7-9; D: TRBD1; size: few; J: TRBJ2-2; DNA: TGTGCCAGCAGCATACAGGGGATTGTGAGGACCGGGGAGCTGTTTTTT; CDR3: CASSIQGIVRTGELFF
V: TRBV19; D: .; size: .; J: TRBJ2-3; DNA: TGTGCCAGTAGTATAGCGGACGGCGGGTTCGGTACGCAGTATTTT; CDR3: CASSIADGGFGTQYF
V: TRBV12-3/TRBV12-4; D: .; size: .; J: TRBJ2-2; DNA: TGTGCCAGCAGTTTTGAGGGGGGGGAAGTGGGGACCGGGGAGCTGTTTTTT; CDR3: CASSFEGGEVGTGELFF
V: TRBV6-5; D: .; size: .; J: TRBJ1-2; DNA: TGTGCCAGCAGTTACAGAGTTTGGGGCTACACCTTC; CDR3: CASSYRVWGYTF
V: TRBV10-3; D: TRBD2; size: .; J: TRBJ2-4; DNA: TGTGCCATCAGTGGGTCAGGACTAGCCCCAGGAGGCATTCAGTACTTC; CDR3: CAISGSGLAPGGIQYF
V: TRBV20-1; D: .; size: .; J: TRBJ2-7; DNA: TGCAGTGCTAGATTCAGGTCGGACTACGAGCAGTACTTC; CDR3: CSARFRSDYEQYF
V: TRBV18; D: .; size: .; J: TRBJ2-5; DNA: TGTGCCAGCTCACCAGGTCTCGCGGAGACCCAGTACTTC; CDR3: CASSPGLAETQYF
V: TRBV27; D: .; size: few; J: TRBJ2-5; DNA: TGTGCCAGCGGTTTTAATTTGGGCCAGTACTTC; CDR3: CASGFNLGQYF
V: TRBV6-1; D: TRBD1; size: .; J: TRBJ1-2; DNA: TGTGCCAGCAGTGAACACAGGGGAGTACTTAACTATGGCTACACCTTC; CDR3: CASSEHRGVLNYGYTF
V: TRBV19; D: .; size: .; J: TRBJ2-2; DNA: TGTGCCAGTAGTAGGGCGGACCGGTCGAACACCGGGGAGCTGTTTTTT; CDR3: CASSRADRSNTGELFF
V: TRBV20-1; D: .; size: .; J: TRBJ1-5; DNA: TGCGGTGCTAGCCGGGACACAAATCAGCCCCAGCATTTT; CDR3: CGASRDTNQPQHF
V: TRBV11-2; D: .; size: .; J: TRBJ1-1; DNA: TGTGCCAGCAGCGGGTTGATGAACACTGAAGCTTTCTTT; CDR3: CASSGLMNTEAFF
V: TRBV5-1; D: .; size: .; J: TRBJ1-5; DNA: TGCGCCAGCAGCTTGGGCCCTCCTGCAGATACGCAGCATTTT; CDR3: CASSLGPPADTQHF
V: TRBV5-1; D: TRBD2; size: .; J: TRBJ2-5; DNA: TGCGCCAGCACCGGGACTAACCAAGAGACCCAGTACTTC; CDR3: CASTGTNQETQYF
V: TRBV20-1; D: .; size: .; J: TRBJ1-2; DNA: TGCAGTGCTAGAGATTCTCGGGATCCTGGGGACTATGGCTACACCTTC; CDR3: CSARDSRDPGDYGYTF
V: TRBV20-1; D: .; size: .; J: TRBJ2-7; DNA: TGCAGTGCTAGCTGGCCAGGAGAGAGGAACGAGCAGTACTTC; CDR3: CSASWPGERNEQYF
V: TRBV2; D: TRBD1; size: .; J: TRBJ1-6; DNA: TGTGCCAGCAGCTGGAGGGGGCGGGGTTATTCACCCCTCCACTTT; CDR3: CASSWRGRGYSPLHF
V: TRBV30; D: .; size: once; J: TRBJ1-6; DNA: TGTGCCTGGAGTGGGTCTGGGGGAGGTTATTCACCCCTCCACTTT; CDR3: CAWSGSGGGYSPLHF
V: TRBV27; D: TRBD2; size: few; J: TRBJ2-3; DNA: TGTGCCAGCATTGCTAACCCGGGACTAGCGGGGATCTCGCAGTATTTT; CDR3: CASIANPGLAGISQYF
V: TRBV19; D: TRBD1; size: .; J: TRBJ1-2; DNA: TGTGCCAGTAGGGACAGGGGGCGGGAAGGCTACACCTTC; CDR3: CASRDRGREGYTF
V: TRBV30; D: TRBD1; size: .; J: TRBJ2-7; DNA: TGTGCCTGGAGTGTTAGGGACAGGGGAGTGTACGAGCAGTACTTC; CDR3: CAWSVRDRGVYEQYF
V: TRBV7-9; D: .; size: .; J: TRBJ1-5; DNA: TGTGCCAGCAGCTCGTCATGGCAGCCCAATCAGCCCCAGCATTTT; CDR3: CASSSSWQPNQPQHF
V: TRBV14; D: .; size: few; J: TRBJ1-2; DNA: TGTGCCAGCAGCCTCAGGGTTTACTATGGCTACACCTTC; CDR3: CASSLRVYYGYTF
V: TRBV6-5; D: .; size: .; J: TRBJ2-5; DNA: TGTGCCAGCAGTTTATGGGGAGAGACCCAGTACTTC; CDR3: CASSLWGETQYF
V: TRBV20-1; D: TRBD2; size: .; J: TRBJ2-3; DNA: TGCAGTGCTATCCTCGTACAAAGCGGGGGGGCCACAGATACGCAGTATTTT; CDR3: CSAILVQSGGATDTQYF
V: TRBV30; D: .; size: .; J: TRBJ2-5; DNA: TGTGCCTGGTTGAATTGGGTAGGAGAGACCCAGTACTTC; CDR3: CAWLNWVGETQYF
V: TRBV20-1; D: .; size: few; J: TRBJ2-1; DNA: TGCAGTGCTAGAGAAGGGCTACGCGGGGATGAGCAGTTCTTC; CDR3: CSAREGLRGDEQFF
V: TRBV7-2; D: TRBD2; size: .; J: TRBJ2-7; DNA: TGTGCCAGCAGCTTATTCCCCCGGGGGGACTCCTACGAGCAGTACTTC; CDR3: CASSLFPRGDSYEQYF
V: TRBV20-1; D: TRBD1; size: .; J: TRBJ1-3; DNA: TGCAGTGCTAGCGCGGGACAGTCTGGAAACACCATATATTTT; CDR3: CSASAGQSGNTIYF
V: TRBV7-9; D: TRBD1; size: .; J: TRBJ1-2; DNA: TGTGCCAGCAGCTTCGATTCGACAGGGACAGGGAATGGCTACACCTTC; CDR3: CASSFDSTGTGNGYTF
V: TRBV12-5; D: .; size: .; J: TRBJ1-2; DNA: TGTGCTAGTGGTTCATACAGGGCTGGCTACACCTTC; CDR3: CASGSYRAGYTF
V: TRBV12-3/TRBV12-4; D: .; size: .; J: TRBJ1-5; DNA: TGTGCCAGCAGTGTCGGAGGGTATAGCAATCAGCCCCAGCATTTT; CDR3: CASSVGGYSNQPQHF
V: TRBV2; D: TRBD1; size: .; J: TRBJ1-3; DNA: TGTGCCAGCAGTGAGAGGACAGGTTGGGGGAGAAACACCATATATTTT; CDR3: CASSERTGWGRNTIYF
V: TRBV20-1; D: TRBD2; size: .; J: TRBJ2-3; DNA: TGCAGTGCTAGAGGGCCGGGGGGTACCACAGATACGCAGTATTTT; CDR3: CSARGPGGTTDTQYF
V: TRBV7-9; D: TRBD1; size: few; J: TRBJ2-7; DNA: TGTGCCAGCAGCGGACGGGACAGGGGATCCTACGAGCAGTACTTC; CDR3: CASSGRDRGSYEQYF
V: TRBV2; D: .; size: .; J: TRBJ2-2; DNA: TGTGCCAGCAGTGAGTTAAGAACCGGGGAGCTGTTTTTT; CDR3: CASSELRTGELFF
V: TRBV10-3; D: TRBD2; size: .; J: TRBJ2-3; DNA: TGTGCCATCAGAAGCGGGGGGGCCGTAGATACGCAGTATTTT; CDR3: CAIRSGGAVDTQYF
V: TRBV7-2; D: .; size: .; J: TRBJ1-3; DNA: TGTGCCAGCAGCTTAGACTTCTCTGGAAACACCATATATTTT; CDR3: CASSLDFSGNTIYF
V: TRBV20-1; D: .; size: .; J: TRBJ1-1; DNA: TGCAGTGCTACTATCCTTAACACTGAAGCTTTCTTT; CDR3: CSATILNTEAFF
V: TRBV25-1; D: .; size: .; J: TRBJ2-5; DNA: TGTGCCAGCAGTGAATATAAAGACCAAACGAGCCAAGAGACCCAGTACTTC; CDR3: CASSEYKDQTSQETQYF
V: TRBV6-2/TRBV6-3; D: .; size: few; J: TRBJ1-2; DNA: TGTGCCAGCAGTTTTCGTGAATCCTATGGCTACACCTTC; CDR3: CASSFRESYGYTF
V: TRBV6-2/TRBV6-3; D: TRBD2; size: .; J: TRBJ2-3; DNA: TGTGCCAGCAGCCCCGGACTAGCGGGGCCCACAGATACGCAGTATTTT; CDR3: CASSPGLAGPTDTQYF
V: TRBV30; D: TRBD1; size: .; J: TRBJ2-7; DNA: TGTGCCTGGAGTTCAGCTTCCGGGACAGGGCGGTACGAGCAGTACTTC; CDR3: CAWSSASGTGRYEQYF
V: TRBV10-1; D: .; size: .; J: TRBJ2-2; DNA: TGCGCCAGCAGTGAGTCAAACACCGGGGAGCTGTTTTTT; CDR3: CASSESNTGELFF
V: TRBV10-3; D: .; size: .; J: TRBJ1-5; DNA: TGTGCCAAGGGGGATCAGCCCCAGCATTTT; CDR3: CAKGDQPQHF